Following are 27 T cell receptor beta chains from one sample sequenced in a study of patients and donors after allogeneic stem cell transplantation. Each CDR3 protein gets one entry after TCRdb re-called the RT-PCR reads with MiXCR. This table has 200,000 to 250,000 distinct CDR3 sequences, roughly 13% appearing once. The sample taken for sequencing was blood, either unsorted or a sorted T cell fraction (not recorded which). Receptors were obtained from a human donor who was either an allogeneic HSCT recipient or a stem cell or donor lymphocyte infusion donor (not recorded which). It is not recorded whose cells these are; they may come from a transplant donor.

This clonotype has a handful of counts. The rearrangement joins TRBV14 to TRBJ2-5; 9 positions agree with TRBD2. The trim removed 4 bases at V and 5 bases at J, leaving 5 bases unmatched. From germline, CDR1 is SGHDN and CDR2 FVKESK. There are 14 residues in the CDR3. The CDR3 region has the DNA TGTGCCAGCAGCCCCTTTAGCGGGAGTGAGACCCAGTACTTC. This sequence encodes CASSPFSGSETQYF.

The chain links TRBV7-2 to TRBJ2-1; TRBD2 matches 10 bases. This CDR3 comprises 16 residues. From germline, CDR1 is SGHTA and CDR2 FQGNSA. J lost 7 bases, V lost 1 base, and 7 bases had no gene match. The CDR3 sequence: CASSLGSAGGQNEQFF. In DNA form, the CDR3 reads TGTGCCAGCAGCTTAGGTTCAGCGGGGGGGCAGAATGAGCAGTTCTTC.

J is TRBJ1-1 and V is TRBV20-1, with D possibly being TRBD1 (6 bases). V shed 6 bases and J shed 6 bases, with 11 bases lying between them. Per germline, CDR1 DFQATT and CDR2 SNEGSKA (reference sequence). This CDR3 region has 11 residues. The CDR3 sequence is CSALGAAEAFF. The CDR3 coding sequence is TGCAGTGCCTTGGGGGCGGCTGAAGCTTTCTTT.

This clonotype was seen ten or more times. The gene calls are TRBV27 and TRBJ2-1; no definite D call. This CDR3 is built from 12 residues. Germline V gene lookup returns CDR1 MNHEY and CDR2 SMNVEV (reference sequence). The ends were cut back, 6 bases at V and 4 bases at J, with 7 bases in the middle. The CDR3 loop is CASSPNYNEQFF. The CDR3 DNA follows: TGTGCCAGCAGCCCTAATTACAATGAGCAGTTCTTC.

This clonotype was detected a few times. The V call is TRBV5-1, the J call TRBJ1-1; the D gene is possibly TRBD1 (5 bases). The CDR3 sequence is 15 residues long. The V end was cut by 0 bases, the J end by 3 bases, with 12 bases between. The germline V gene has CDR1 SGHRS and CDR2 YFSETQ. CDR3: CASSLAGRGHTEAFF. Here the CDR3 DNA reads TGCGCCAGCAGCTTGGCCGGGAGGGGCCACACTGAAGCTTTCTTT.

The chain has TRBV2 and TRBJ2-5, with TRBD1 identical over 11 bases. This CDR3 spans 15 amino acids. Per the germline V gene, CDR1 is SNHLY and CDR2 is FYNNEI. V shed 2 bases and J 4 bases; nucleotides not matched to a gene: 3. The CDR3 loop is CASSELGQGGETQYF. CDR3 nucleotides: TGTGCCAGCAGTGAACTGGGACAGGGGGGAGAGACCCAGTACTTC.

This clonotype was detected only a few times. V is TRBV20-1 and J is TRBJ2-3; 7 bases match TRBD2. Germline V CDR1 and CDR2: DFQATT, SNEGSKA (reference sequence). The V and J ends lost 3 bases and 4 bases, in that order; junction bases with no gene match: 7. CDR3 length: 14 amino acids. This CDR3 is CSASTGLMADTQYF. For the CDR3, the DNA is TGCAGTGCTAGCACGGGACTAATGGCAGATACGCAGTATTTT.

The sample holds a few counts of this clonotype. This chain joins TRBV7-3 and TRBJ2-2; tentative D call: TRBD2 (6 bases). Germline V gene lookup returns CDR1 SGHTA and CDR2 FQGTGA. Trimming stripped 2 bases from V and 4 bases from J, with 11 bases between. The CDR3 runs 15 residues. CDR3 nucleotide sequence: TGTGCCAGCAGCTTATTCGGGGAGGTCACCGGGGAGCTGTTTTTT. Its translation is CASSLFGEVTGELFF. The entire variable domain, with the rest obtained from reference TRBV7-3 and TRBJ2-2, is as follows: GAGVSQTPSNKVTEKGKYVELRCDPISGHTALYWYRQSLGQGPEFLIYFQGTGAADDSGLPNDRFFAVRPEGSVSTLKIQRTERGDSAVYLCASSLFGEVTGELFFGEGSRLTVL.

This clonotype was seen at least ten times. The chain links TRBV12-3 or TRBV12-4 to TRBJ2-1, with TRBD1 matching over 10 bases. J lost 14 bases, V lost 3 bases, and 7 bases had no gene match. The CDR3 spans 13 residues. The CDR3 here is CASSFSETGGEFF. The CDR3 DNA reads as TGTGCCAGCAGTTTTAGTGAGACAGGGGGCGAGTTCTTC.

The chain links TRBV6-7 to TRBJ2-7; TRBD2 matches at 12 bases. TRBV6-7 is marked as an open reading frame, function uncertain. CDR3 length equals 17 residues. With 5 bases clipped from V and 3 bases from J, the junction kept 11 bases outside the gene matches. The CDR3 DNA follows: TGTGCCAGCAGTCCACTAGCGGGAGGACGCGAGAACTACGAGCAGTACTTC. It codes for CASSPLAGGRENYEQYF.

This clonotype was seen a few times. The rearrangement joins TRBV6-5 to TRBJ1-1, with unresolved D. V was pared by 0 bases and J by 5 bases, with 10 bases between. The CDR3 runs 14 residues. CDR1 and CDR2 (germline): MNHEY, SVGAGI. CDR3 amino acids: CASSYSKGSTEAFF. The CDR3 bases are TGTGCCAGCAGTTACTCGAAAGGGAGTACTGAAGCTTTCTTT.

This clonotype was seen more than once but under ten times. This chain connects TRBV2 to TRBJ1-5; tentatively, D is TRBD1 (6 bases). Looked up from germline, CDR1 is SNHLY and CDR2 is FYNNEI. Deletions cut 6 bases from V and 5 bases from J, with 14 bases between. The CDR3 has 14 residues. Here the CDR3 DNA reads TGTGCCAGCAGACCCGACAGGAGGGATCAGCCCCAGCATTTT. Translation gives CASRPDRRDQPQHF.

The gene calls are TRBV6-2 or TRBV6-3 and TRBJ1-2; D uncertain. V was trimmed by 7 bases and J by 6 bases, leaving 15 bases between them. CDR3 length equals 13 residues. Germline CDR1 and CDR2: MNHEY and SVGEGT. CDR3 sequence: CASNPEVRHGYTF. CDR3 sequence (DNA): TGTGCCAGCAATCCCGAGGTGAGGCATGGCTACACCTTC.

The chain employs TRBV4-3 and TRBJ1-2; 7 positions agree with TRBD1. This CDR3 comprises 15 residues. The germline gives CDR1 LGHNA, CDR2 YSLEER. V gave up 1 base and J gave up 6 bases; unmatched junction bases: 8. The CDR3 DNA reads as TGCGCCAGCAGCCAAGCCGAGAGGGGGCGGGATGGCTACACCTTC. Translation gives CASSQAERGRDGYTF.

This chain uses TRBV5-1 with TRBJ2-1; 9 nucleotides line up with TRBD2. The CDR3 is 15 residues long. The J segment lost 5 bases and the V segment lost 4 bases, leaving 7 bases of the junction unmatched. The V gene's germline CDR1 is SGHRS and CDR2 YFSETQ. CDR3 residues: CASSLSGGNNNEQFF. The CDR3 DNA sequence: TGCGCCAGCAGCCTCAGCGGGGGGAACAACAATGAGCAGTTCTTC.

This clonotype came up many times. V is TRBV7-3 and J is TRBJ2-7, with D possibly matching TRBD2 (5 bases). The CDR3 is 13 residues long. V was cut by 4 bases and J by 4 bases, with 11 bases left in between. Germline assignment: CDR1 SGHTA and CDR2 FQGTGA. In DNA form, the CDR3 reads TGTGCCAGCAGCTCCAGCGGAGGTTACGAGCAGTACTTC. This sequence encodes CASSSSGGYEQYF.

This clonotype was found a few times. V is TRBV30 and J is TRBJ1-3, with TRBD1 as a possible D gene (5 bases). The ends were cut back, 3 bases at V and 5 bases at J, with 14 bases in the middle. CDR3 length equals 14 residues. Germline CDR1 reads GTSNPN; CDR2 reads SVGIG (reference sequence). The chain's CDR3 is CAWSRNGGRNTIYF. CDR3 bases: TGTGCCTGGAGCAGAAACGGGGGGAGAAACACCATATATTTT. Using reference TRBV30 and TRBJ1-3 for the parts outside the CDR3, the full variable domain is SQTIHQWPATLVQPVGSPLSLECTVEGTSNPNLYWYRQAAGRGLQLLFYSVGIGQISSEVPQNLSASRPQDRQFILSSKKLLLSDSGFYLCAWSRNGGRNTIYFGEGSWLTVV.

In its sample, this clonotype was seen a few times. This CDR3 is CASRTNSYNEQFF. As DNA, the CDR3 is TGTGCCAGCAGAACTAACTCCTACAATGAGCAGTTCTTC. The chain employs TRBV27 and TRBJ2-1, with D hard to call. The length of the CDR3 is 13 residues. Trimming shortened V by 6 bases and J by 0 bases, and 6 bases separated the two germline ends. Germline V gives CDR1 MNHEY, CDR2 SMNVEV (reference sequence).

This clonotype was counted between two and nine times. The chain joins TRBV11-3 to TRBJ2-2; D unclear. The CDR3 is made up of 15 amino acids. Germline-derived CDR1 and CDR2 are SGHNT and YENEEA. Trimming stripped 5 bases from V and 0 bases from J, with 10 bases between. In nucleotides, the CDR3 is TGTGCCAGCAGCATTCCCCCAGCGAACACCGGGGAGCTGTTTTTT. Its translation is CASSIPPANTGELFF.

This clonotype was counted ten times or more. CDR3 nucleotide sequence: TGTGCCAGCAGCCAAGAATCTAGCGGGGGGTACGAGCAGTACTTC. It encodes CASSQESSGGYEQYF. This chain joins TRBV4-2 and TRBJ2-7; 11 positions match TRBD2. Germline V CDR1 and CDR2: LGHNA, YNFKEQ. The V and J ends lost 0 bases and 4 bases, in that order; junction bases with no gene match: 2. The CDR3 loop spans 15 amino acids.

This clonotype has more than one count but fewer than ten. The chain uses TRBV6-2 or TRBV6-3 and TRBJ1-1, with D unresolved. From germline, CDR1 is MNHEY and CDR2 SVGEGT. The CDR3 spans 14 residues. The V end lost 1 base, the J end lost 2 bases, and 8 bases lay between the germline ends. In nucleotides, the CDR3 is TGTGCCAGCAGTTACTTAGGACCCAACACTGAAGCTTTCTTT. Its translation is CASSYLGPNTEAFF.

The table lists this clonotype with many counts. This chain joins TRBV12-3 or TRBV12-4 and TRBJ1-2; possible D gene TRBD1, 5 bases. The CDR3 spans 15 residues. Trimming removed 6 bases at V and 2 bases at J, with 16 bases between. The CDR3 is CASSLGGRGNYGYTF. CDR3 in DNA: TGTGCCAGCAGCCTGGGGGGAAGGGGAAACTATGGCTACACCTTC.

This rearrangement joins TRBV20-1 to TRBJ1-5, with a tentative D call TRBD1 (5 bases). This CDR3 has 14 residues. CDR1 and CDR2 from the germline V gene are DFQATT and SNEGSKA (reference sequence). With 4 bases removed from V and 1 base from J, the gap between germline ends came to 11 bases. CDR3 bases: TGCAGTGCTACCGGGGCTGTAAGCAATCAGCCCCAGCATTTT. This gives the protein CSATGAVSNQPQHF.

At least ten counts were recorded for this clonotype. The rearrangement joins TRBV12-3 or TRBV12-4 to TRBJ1-4; D gene uncertain. This CDR3 contains 18 residues. Trimming shortened V by 2 bases and J by 0 bases, and 16 bases separated the two germline ends. The CDR3 sequence is CASSLSEAVLATNEKLFF. The CDR3 region has the DNA TGTGCCAGCAGTTTATCAGAAGCAGTCCTTGCAACTAATGAAAAACTGTTTTTT.

The sample holds a few counts of this clonotype. The chain has TRBV20-1 and TRBJ1-2; D remains ambiguous. Trimming removed 3 bases at V and 6 bases at J, with 20 bases between. The CDR3 runs to 15 residues. CDR1 DFQATT and CDR2 SNEGSKA come from the germline V gene (reference sequence). The CDR3 bases are TGCAGTGCTAGTTTGTTATTTGGTGGGAGGGATGGCTACACCTTC. It yields the protein CSASLLFGGRDGYTF.

This chain connects TRBV10-3 to TRBJ1-2, with D unresolved. This CDR3 is built from 14 residues. Germline V gives CDR1 ENHRY, CDR2 SYGVKD. With 0 bases removed from V and 0 bases from J, the gap between germline ends came to 5 bases. CDR3 region: CAISESLANYGYTF. In DNA, the CDR3 is TGTGCCATCAGTGAGTCGTTGGCTAACTATGGCTACACCTTC.

This clonotype was observed many times. This chain links TRBV20-1 with TRBJ2-5; TRBD2 matches 9 bases. Germline V gives CDR1 DFQATT, CDR2 SNEGSKA (reference sequence). Unmatched junction bases numbered 12, after V lost 0 bases and J lost 4 bases. The CDR3 has 17 residues. CDR3 in DNA: TGCAGTGCTAGAGATCTGTTGCTAGCGGGACTGGGAGAGACCCAGTACTTC. It encodes CSARDLLLAGLGETQYF.